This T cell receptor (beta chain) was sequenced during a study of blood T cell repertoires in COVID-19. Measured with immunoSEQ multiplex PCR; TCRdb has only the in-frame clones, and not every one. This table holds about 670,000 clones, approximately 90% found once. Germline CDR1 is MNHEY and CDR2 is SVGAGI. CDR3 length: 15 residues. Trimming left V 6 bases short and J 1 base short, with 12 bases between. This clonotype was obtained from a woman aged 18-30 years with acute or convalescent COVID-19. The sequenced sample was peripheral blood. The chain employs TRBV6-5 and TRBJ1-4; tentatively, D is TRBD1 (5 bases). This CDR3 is CASRRPGGTNEKLFF. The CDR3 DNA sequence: TGTGCCAGCAGGCGTCCGGGGGGAACTAATGAAAAACTGTTTTTT.